Below, 23 T cell receptor beta chains from the same sample are listed, as sequenced in a study of Graves' ophthalmopathy and Graves' hyperthyroidism. Investigators amplified TCR beta CDR3 regions from RNA transcripts. The library came from an HTBI-primed first-round RT-PCR and a second-round multiplex PCR. One entry per CDR3 protein, called by TCRdb with MiXCR from the multiplex PCR reads. Of about 620,000 distinct CDR3 sequences listed, about a fifth are singletons. The sequenced sample consisted of peripheral blood. These receptors all stem from a woman under 30 with stable Graves' hyperthyroidism. Some clones in this sample may be carry-over from other donors' samples.

J is TRBJ1-5 and V is TRBV15; 9 bases line up with TRBD1. This CDR3 has 15 residues. Looked up from germline, CDR1 is LNHNV and CDR2 is YYDKDF (reference sequence). V lost 0 bases, J lost 4 bases, and 1 base stayed unmatched. The CDR3 DNA reads as TGTGCCACCAGCAGAGAGGGACAGGGTAATCAGCCCCAGCATTTT. This translates into CATSREGQGNQPQHF.

In its sample, this clonotype was seen many times. This chain connects TRBV6-1 to TRBJ1-1; TRBD1 agrees at 11 bases. CDR3 length equals 13 residues. Germline CDR1 and CDR2: MNHNS and SASEGT. The V segment lost 7 bases and the J segment 11 bases; nucleotides outside the gene matches: 9. CDR3 nucleotides: TGTGCCAGCAACGGGGACAGGGGGGATCTGGCTTTCTTT. Its translation: CASNGDRGDLAFF.

This clonotype showed up many times. V is TRBV12-3 or TRBV12-4 and J is TRBJ2-7, with D maybe TRBD1 (6 bases). The CDR3 consists of 14 residues. V was clipped by 1 base and J by 6 bases, with 13 bases between them. The CDR3 region has the DNA TGTGCCAGCAGTTTAGGGGGGCCCGAGGGCGAGCAGTACTTC. Translating gives CASSLGGPEGEQYF.

To note about this clonotype: One junction end does not reproduce the germline sequence, and a read error may be involved. The V gene is TRBV7-9, the J gene TRBJ2-7; D is uncertain. The CDR3 has 11 residues. CDR1 is SEHNR and CDR2 is FQNEAQ in the germline V gene (reference sequence). CDR3 residues: CASSPAYEQDF. The CDR3 bases are TGTGCCAGCAGCCCCGCTTACGAGCAGGACTTC. Supplemented by reference TRBV7-9 and TRBJ2-7, the full variable domain reads DTGVSQNPRHKITKRGQNVTFRCDPISEHNRLYWYRQTLGQGPEFLTYFQNEAQLEKSRLLSDRFSAERPKGSFSTLEIQRTEQGDSAMYLCASSPAYEQDFGPGTRLTVT.

This clonotype was seen a handful of times. The CDR3 loop is CSARGVRTSESYEQYF. CDR3 coding DNA: TGCAGTGCCAGGGGGGTCCGGACTAGCGAGTCCTACGAGCAGTACTTC. The gene calls are TRBV20-1 and TRBJ2-7, with 9 bases aligning to TRBD2. The CDR3 has 16 amino acids. With V trimmed by 6 bases and J by 1 base, 13 bases remained unmatched. CDR1 and CDR2 from the germline V gene are DFQATT and SNEGSKA (reference sequence).

This clonotype was counted ten times or more. This chain links TRBV28 with TRBJ1-1, with 8 nucleotides matching TRBD1. The CDR3 contains 15 residues. J lost 0 bases, V lost 5 bases, and 5 bases had no gene match. Germline values: CDR1 MDHEN, CDR2 SYDVKM. CDR3: CASSADRGLNTEAFF. In nucleotides, the CDR3 is TGTGCCAGCAGTGCAGACAGGGGATTGAACACTGAAGCTTTCTTT.

The V and J genes are TRBV5-1 and TRBJ2-7, with D uncertain. Trimming left V 8 bases short and J 4 bases short, with 16 bases between. Germline V gene data show CDR1 as SGHRS and CDR2 as YFSETQ. CDR3 length equals 13 residues. The CDR3 is CASKRCHKYEQYF. The CDR3 DNA is TGCGCCAGTAAGAGATGCCACAAATACGAGCAGTACTTC.

The CDR3: CAISELGGVGTDTQYF. The CDR3 nucleotides are TGTGCCATCAGTGAGTTGGGGGGGGTAGGCACAGATACGCAGTATTTT. The chain couples TRBV10-3 to TRBJ2-3; 7 positions agree with TRBD2. The CDR3 covers 16 residues. V lost 1 base and J lost 1; bases outside the gene matches: 5. Germline V lookup: CDR1 ENHRY, CDR2 SYGVKD.

The chain employs TRBV20-1 and TRBJ1-5, with unresolved D. Trimming stripped 3 bases from V and 9 bases from J, with 18 bases between. The germline gives CDR1 DFQATT, CDR2 SNEGSKA (reference sequence). This CDR3 is 14 amino acids long. The CDR3 bases are TGCAGTGCTAGCGGAACAGCCCAGATCAGGCCCCAGCATTTT. Its protein product is CSASGTAQIRPQHF.

This clonotype was observed many times. This chain connects TRBV6-5 to TRBJ2-2; a weak D match, TRBD2 (5 bases). V lost 3 bases, J lost 7 bases, and 12 bases lay in between. The CDR3 has 14 amino acids. The germline gives CDR1 MNHEY, CDR2 SVGAGI. The CDR3 loop reads CASSYNPEVGELFF. The CDR3 coding sequence is TGTGCCAGCAGTTATAACCCGGAGGTCGGGGAGCTGTTTTTT.

This clonotype has ten or more counts. This chain joins TRBV11-2 and TRBJ1-6; D may be TRBD1 (5 bases). CDR3 length equals 15 residues. Germline V gene lookup returns CDR1 SGHAT and CDR2 FQNNGV. Trimming removed 0 bases at V and 10 bases at J, with 13 bases between. The CDR3 DNA follows: TGTGCCAGCAGCTTAGAAGAAGGGGTCAGATCACCCCTCCACTTT. It specifies CASSLEEGVRSPLHF. The full variable domain, its missing parts supplied by reference TRBV11-2 and TRBJ1-6, is EAGVAQSPRYKIIEKRQSVAFWCNPISGHATLYWYQQILGQGPKLLIQFQNNGVVDDSQLPKDRFSAERLKGVDSTLKIQPAKLEDSAVYLCASSLEEGVRSPLHFGNGTRLTVT.

At least ten counts were recorded for this clonotype. V gene TRBV2 combines with J gene TRBJ1-1; D gene uncertain. With 8 bases removed from V and 3 bases from J, the gap between germline ends came to 13 bases. The CDR3 totals 13 residues. The germline V gene has CDR1 SNHLY and CDR2 FYNNEI. CDR3 amino acids: CASSVAEDTEAFF. Written as DNA, the CDR3 is TGTGCCAGCTCCGTAGCTGAAGACACTGAAGCTTTCTTT.

This sequence joins TRBV6-1 and TRBJ2-3; 14 bases map to TRBD2. J lost 6 bases, V lost 4 bases, and 3 bases had no gene match. From germline, CDR1 is MNHNS and CDR2 SASEGT. The CDR3 covers 15 residues. This CDR3 reads CASSGTSGGRDTQYF. The DNA of the CDR3 is TGTGCCAGCAGTGGGACTAGCGGGGGGAGGGATACGCAGTATTTT.

This clonotype was counted ten times or more. The gene calls are TRBV24-1 and TRBJ1-1; weak D call: TRBD1 (5 bases). Looked up from germline, CDR1 is KGHDR and CDR2 is SFDVKD. This CDR3 has 13 amino acids. V was pared by 5 bases and J by 4 bases, with 10 bases between. The CDR3 nucleotides are TGTGCCACCAGTGCGGGGGTAGGCACTGAAGCTTTCTTT. This codes for CATSAGVGTEAFF.

This clonotype has a count of ten or more. CDR3: CASTLAGELFF. The CDR3 DNA is TGTGCCAGCACTCTAGCGGGGGAGCTGTTTTTT. This chain joins TRBV6-2 or TRBV6-3 and TRBJ2-2, with D perhaps matching TRBD2 (6 bases). The germline V gene has CDR1 MNHEY and CDR2 SVGEGT. This CDR3 is built from 11 residues. V was pared by 7 bases and J by 8 bases, with 8 bases between.

This clonotype has at least ten counts. It may be a read error: a sequence one base away is much more abundant. The CDR3 nucleotides read TGTGCCAGCAGTTTTGAGGCAGGGATGAACACTGAAGCTTTCTTT. Its translation is CASSFEAGMNTEAFF. The chain couples TRBV6-5 to TRBJ1-1, with D maybe TRBD1 (5 bases). CDR1 and CDR2 from the germline V gene are MNHEY and SVGAGI. V shed 4 bases and J shed 0 bases, with 12 bases lying between them. There are 15 residues in the CDR3.

This clonotype was seen at least ten times. This chain joins TRBV20-1 and TRBJ1-1; no clear D. The length of the CDR3 is 11 residues. CDR1 is DFQATT, CDR2 SNEGSKA, per germline (reference sequence). The CDR3 DNA follows: TGCTCGCCGGTTCGAAACACTGAAGCTTTCTTT. Encoded protein: CSPVRNTEAFF.

The rearrangement links TRBV20-1 to TRBJ1-2; unclear D gene. The CDR3 runs to 13 residues. Trimming removed 6 bases from V and 4 bases from J, with 15 bases in between. Looked up from germline, CDR1 is DFQATT and CDR2 is SNEGSKA (reference sequence). Here the CDR3 DNA reads TGCAGTGCGCCGACTGGGCGTGCCTATGGCTACACCTTC. Protein sequence: CSAPTGRAYGYTF.

The chain uses TRBV12-3 or TRBV12-4 and TRBJ1-5; D is ambiguous. V dropped 0 bases and J dropped 9 bases, with 3 bases sitting between them. CDR3 length: 11 amino acids. CDR3 nucleotides: TGTGCCAGCAGTTTAGCGGCGCCCCAGCATTTT. Translating it yields CASSLAAPQHF.

This clonotype was seen at least ten times. This sequence joins TRBV12-3 or TRBV12-4 and TRBJ2-7, with D perhaps TRBD2 (6 bases). Trimming removed 9 bases from V and 7 bases from J, with 19 bases in between. CDR3 length equals 13 residues. The DNA of the CDR3 is TGTGCCAGTGTCCGTAGGTCGGGGAGGGAGCAGTACTTC. Translated, it gives CASVRRSGREQYF.

This clonotype has a count of ten or more. V is TRBV7-9 and J is TRBJ1-2, with TRBD1 as a possible D gene (5 bases). Germline lookup yields CDR1 SEHNR and CDR2 FQNEAQ (reference sequence). The CDR3 consists of 13 residues. V was trimmed by 0 bases and J by 6 bases, leaving 8 bases between them. CDR3 amino acids: CASSLAGADGYTF. The CDR3 DNA reads TGTGCCAGCAGCTTAGCAGGGGCGGATGGCTACACCTTC.

As concerns this clonotype: Its ends do not fully match the called genes, so a read error is possible. V is TRBV6-2 or TRBV6-3 and J is TRBJ2-7, with 8 positions matching TRBD1. CDR3 length: 18 amino acids. The germline CDR1 and CDR2 sequences are MNHEY and SVGEGT. The CDR3 loop reads CASSYPNHVRGLEYEQCF. As DNA, the CDR3 is TGTGCCAGCAGTTACCCGAACCACGTCAGGGGGCTGGAGTACGAGCAGTGCTTC.

This clonotype was seen ten or more times. The rearrangement joins TRBV7-7 to TRBJ2-5, with D possibly TRBD2 on 5 matching bases. Germline V gives CDR1 SSHAT, CDR2 FNYEAQ (reference sequence). This CDR3 region has 16 residues. Trimming stripped 5 bases from V and 0 bases from J, with 16 bases between. The chain's CDR3 is CASSLVSAADQETQYF. DNA for the CDR3: TGTGCCAGCAGCCTTGTTAGCGCCGCAGACCAAGAGACCCAGTACTTC.